The next 20 T cell receptor beta chains were all read from a single sample in a study of blood T cell repertoires in COVID-19. Libraries were prepared by immunoSEQ multiplex PCR; TCRdb keeps only in-frame clonotypes and omits some of them. The table includes some 59,000 clones, around 83% detected once. The sequenced sample was peripheral blood. The source of these receptors is a man aged 25 to 40 with COVID-19, enrolled during active disease.

The chain employs TRBV5-6 and TRBJ2-5, with 7 nucleotides matching TRBD2. The CDR3 is 16 residues long. Trimming cost V 0 bases and J 1 base; bases outside gene matches: 6. CDR1 and CDR2 from the germline V gene are SGHDT and YYEEEE. The CDR3 sequence is CASSLGAGPRQETQYF. CDR3 DNA sequence: TGTGCCAGCAGCTTGGGAGCGGGGCCCCGCCAAGAGACCCAGTACTTC. Full variable domain (remainder filled in from reference TRBV5-6 and TRBJ2-5): DAGVTQSPTHLIKTRGQQVTLRCSPKSGHDTVSWYQQALGQGPQFIFQYYEEEERQRGNFPDRFSGHQFPNYSSELNVNALLLGDSALYLCASSLGAGPRQETQYFGPGTRLLVL.

The CDR3 sequence: CASSSQVSGQETQYF. DNA of the CDR3: TGCGCCAGCAGCTCCCAAGTGTCAGGCCAAGAGACCCAGTACTTC. The chain carries TRBV5-1 and TRBJ2-5, with no clear D. The CDR3 runs 15 residues. Trimming stripped 3 bases from V and 1 base from J, with 13 bases between. Germline CDR1 reads SGHRS; CDR2 reads YFSETQ.

This clone was recorded a few times. This same CDR3 is encoded by further DNA sequences in the sample. CDR3 nucleotides: TGCGCCAGCAGCTTGGCCCGGACAGGGGGCACAGATACGCAGTATTTT. It translates to CASSLARTGGTDTQYF. J is TRBJ2-3 and V is TRBV5-1; the match to TRBD1 covers 9 bases. The CDR3 is 16 amino acids. Germline V gives CDR1 SGHRS, CDR2 YFSETQ. Germline trimming cut 0 bases from V and 1 base from J; bases unmatched to any gene: 3.

The chain combines TRBV5-1 with TRBJ2-7, with 9 nucleotides matching TRBD1. The CDR3 runs 18 residues. The V gene end was trimmed by 2 bases and the J gene end by 4 bases; junction bases not matched to a gene: 16. Germline CDR1 SGHRS, CDR2 YFSETQ. CDR3 in amino acids: CASSFYTGGTVLAYEQYF. The CDR3 region has the DNA TGCGCCAGCAGCTTCTATACAGGGGGCACGGTACTAGCTTACGAGCAGTACTTC. Using reference TRBV5-1 and TRBJ2-7 for the parts outside the CDR3, the full variable domain is KAGVTQTPRYLIKTRGQQVTLSCSPISGHRSVSWYQQTPGQGLQFLFEYFSETQRNKGNFPGRFSGRQFSNSRSEMNVSTLELGDSALYLCASSFYTGGTVLAYEQYFGPGTRLTVT.

The gene calls are TRBV10-2 and TRBJ2-5; 10 nucleotides line up with TRBD1. The CDR3 spans 15 residues. V lost 1 base, J lost 4 bases, and 3 bases stayed unmatched. Germline V gene data show CDR1 as WSHSY and CDR2 as SAAADI. Here the CDR3 reads CASSEFRTGGETQYF. The CDR3 coding sequence is TGCGCCAGCAGTGAGTTTAGGACAGGGGGAGAGACCCAGTACTTC.

The rearrangement uses TRBV14 and TRBJ2-1; D may be TRBD2 (5 bases). The CDR3 is 15 amino acids. Germline CDR1 reads SGHDN; CDR2 reads FVKESK. The germline V and J ends were trimmed by 2 bases and 8 bases, with 16 bases remaining between them. The CDR3 region is CASSQFKVALHEQFF. CDR3 coding DNA: TGTGCCAGCAGCCAATTTAAGGTAGCGTTGCATGAGCAGTTCTTC.

The CDR3, as DNA: TGTGCCAGTAGTAGCCCCGGGACAGGTTCATCCGGGGAGCTGTTTTTT. Protein product: CASSSPGTGSSGELFF. The gene calls are TRBV19 and TRBJ2-2, with 8 nucleotides matching TRBD1. Germline loops: CDR1 LNHDA, CDR2 SQIVND (reference sequence). J gave up 6 bases and V 4 bases, and 10 bases lay outside the gene matches. The CDR3 is 16 amino acids.

V and J are TRBV10-1 and TRBJ1-5, with 10 bases aligning to TRBD1. The CDR3 is made up of 18 amino acids. Germline V gene sequence: CDR1 WNHNN, CDR2 SYGVQD (reference sequence). V lost 3 bases, J lost 1 base, and 9 bases stayed unmatched. DNA of the CDR3: TGCGCCAGCAGTGACCCCATGGACAGGGGGAAGAGCAATCAGCCCCAGCATTTT. This translates into CASSDPMDRGKSNQPQHF.

This clone is a singleton in its sample. The genes are TRBV29-1 and TRBJ2-5, with 7 nucleotides matching TRBD1. The V segment lost 5 bases and the J segment 5 bases; nucleotides outside the gene matches: 8. Germline-derived CDR1 and CDR2 are SQVTM and ANQGSEA. This CDR3 has 13 residues. For the CDR3, the DNA is TGCAGCGTTTCGACAGGGTCGGATGAGACCCAGTACTTC. Residues: CSVSTGSDETQYF.

The table lists this clone with a few counts. The chain uses TRBV6-2 or TRBV6-3 and TRBJ2-7; 10 nucleotides align to TRBD2. Germline V gives CDR1 MNHEY, CDR2 SVGEGT. The ends lost 2 bases at V and 5 bases at J; junction bases unmatched: 6. The CDR3 is 15 residues long. The CDR3 region is CASSYRVAGGNEQYF. Written as DNA, the CDR3 is TGTGCCAGCAGTTACAGGGTAGCGGGGGGCAACGAGCAGTACTTC.

This clone was seen a single time. The chain couples TRBV19 to TRBJ2-3, with D uncertain. The V end was cut by 5 bases, the J end by 2 bases, with 14 bases between. Germline V CDR1 and CDR2: LNHDA, SQIVND (reference sequence). The CDR3 length is 15 residues. The CDR3 sequence is CASSGHGSNTDTQYF. The CDR3 coding sequence is TGTGCCAGTAGTGGCCATGGCTCCAACACAGATACGCAGTATTTT.

This rearrangement joins TRBV30 to TRBJ2-7; D unclear. The germline V gene encodes CDR1 GTSNPN and CDR2 SVGIG (reference sequence). This CDR3 region has 13 residues. V dropped 0 bases and J dropped 9 bases, with 15 bases sitting between them. CDR3 protein: CAWSVAHLRGQYF. The CDR3 DNA follows: TGTGCCTGGAGTGTGGCTCATCTACGAGGGCAGTACTTC.

The rearrangement uses TRBV29-1 and TRBJ2-7; D ambiguous. The CDR3 runs to 13 residues. The V gene's germline CDR1 is SQVTM and CDR2 ANQGSEA. The V end lost 1 base, the J end lost 3 bases, and 10 bases lay between the germline ends. The CDR3 sequence: CSVEGGVLYEQYF. The CDR3 coding sequence is TGCAGCGTTGAAGGAGGAGTTCTCTACGAGCAGTACTTC.

The J gene is TRBJ1-4, the V gene TRBV12-3 or TRBV12-4, with TRBD1 matching 7 bases. V shed 2 bases, J shed 8 bases, and the junction held 2 bases outside the gene matches. The CDR3 contains 13 residues. CDR3 protein: CASSLQGEEKLFF. The CDR3 DNA follows: TGTGCCAGCAGTTTACAGGGGGAGGAAAAACTGTTTTTT.

The rearrangement links TRBV19 to TRBJ2-3; TRBD2 agrees at 10 bases. V lost 7 bases and J lost 3; bases outside the gene matches: 10. This CDR3 contains 16 residues. Germline assignment: CDR1 LNHDA and CDR2 SQIVND (reference sequence). CDR3 coding DNA: TGTGCCAGTACCAGCGGGGGGGCCAGAGGGACAGATACGCAGTATTTT. It encodes CASTSGGARGTDTQYF.

This chain's CDR3 is CASSAERNTEAFF. The CDR3 coding sequence is TGTGCCAGTAGTGCGGAACGGAACACTGAAGCTTTCTTT. This chain joins TRBV19 and TRBJ1-1; no firm D call. V shed 5 bases and J shed 1 base, with 8 bases lying between them. Germline V gene sequence: CDR1 LNHDA, CDR2 SQIVND (reference sequence). CDR3 length equals 13 residues.

The J gene is TRBJ2-1, the V gene TRBV7-9; D is unresolved. Germline CDR1 SEHNR, CDR2 FQNEAQ (reference sequence). CDR3 length equals 11 residues. The V and J ends lost 5 bases and 7 bases respectively, with 6 bases between them. In nucleotides, the CDR3 is TGTGCCAGCAGCCCTATGAATGAGCAGTTCTTC. It codes for CASSPMNEQFF.

J is TRBJ2-5 and V is TRBV6-6; TRBD1 agrees at 8 bases. CDR1 is MNHNY, CDR2 SVGAGI, per germline (reference sequence). The CDR3 sequence is 15 residues long. V gave up 2 bases and J gave up 4 bases; unmatched junction bases: 6. As DNA, the CDR3 is TGTGCCAGCAGTTACGCGGACAGGGTTCGAGAGACCCAGTACTTC. This translates into CASSYADRVRETQYF.

The chain links TRBV6-5 to TRBJ2-1; 10 bases agree with TRBD1. CDR3 size: 15 residues. Germline CDR1 MNHEY, CDR2 SVGAGI. Losses at the gene ends were 5 bases for V and 7 bases for J; bases not matched to a gene: 8. Written as DNA, the CDR3 is TGTGCCAGCAGTATCGGACAGGGGGTTACGAATGAGCAGTTCTTC. Translation gives CASSIGQGVTNEQFF.

This clone was detected a few times. V gene TRBV7-6 combines with J gene TRBJ2-1; 8 bases are shared with TRBD2. The CDR3 consists of 18 residues. Trimming cost V 0 bases and J 4 bases; bases outside gene matches: 11. Germline loops: CDR1 SGHVS, CDR2 FNYEAQ. The DNA for the CDR3 is TGTGCCAGCAGCTTAGCGCCTGTGGTAGCGGGACATTACAATGAGCAGTTCTTC. Its protein is CASSLAPVVAGHYNEQFF.